The entry that follows covers one T cell receptor beta chain sequence. The source of the sample is a study of blood T cell repertoires in COVID-19. On the study more broadly: From the United States, Italy and Spain came samples of acute and convalescent COVID-19. T cells, B-cell-depleted T cells, or PBMCs provided the cDNA or gDNA that served as material.

Authors' methods: Reference gene primer amplification in the assay estimated nucleated cell counts. Produced via immunoSEQ multiplex PCR; TCRdb's table is partial and in-frame only. The DNA was the basis for D and trimming; V, J and clone size are from that table. The data show 150,000 to 200,000 clones, approximately 88% seen once. The CDR3 consists of 15 residues. V was clipped by 3 bases and J by 7 bases; unmatched bases: 7. Germline CDR1 is KGHSH and CDR2 is LQKENI. This clonotype was sampled from a woman aged 60 to 75 who had recovered from COVID-19. Sequencing was performed on peripheral blood. The chain couples TRBV18 to TRBJ2-3, with 10 bases aligning to TRBD1. The chain's CDR3 is CASSPDRGPLHTQYF. The CDR3 DNA sequence: TGTGCCAGCTCACCTGACAGGGGGCCTCTACATACGCAGTATTTT.